This entry concerns a single T cell receptor (beta chain). This record comes from a study of blood T cell repertoires in COVID-19. Whole-study context: The cDNA or gDNA used as material had been derived from T cells, B-cell-depleted T cells, or PBMCs.

Germline V gene sequence: CDR1 SGDLS, CDR2 YYNGEE. V dropped 4 bases and J dropped 4 bases, with 11 bases sitting between them. The CDR3 has 13 amino acids. Produced via immunoSEQ multiplex PCR; TCRdb's table is partial and in-frame only. This table has approximately 120,000 clones, about 79% appearing once. The rearrangement joins TRBV9 to TRBJ1-2; D gene unclear. The receptor comes from a middle-aged man with active or convalescent COVID-19. Source material: peripheral blood. In DNA, the CDR3 is TGTGCCAGCAGCAAAGACGGGAGCTATGGCTACACCTTC. It encodes CASSKDGSYGYTF.